These 13 T cell receptor beta chains came from one sample sequenced in a study of control samples from healthy donors and cancer patients. The data were produced by immunoSEQ multiplex PCR, yet TCRdb's version contains in-frame clones alone and is incomplete. The data contain about 120,000 clones, just over 90% of them singletons. What was sequenced was blood. Every receptor here comes from a woman between 18 and 30 years old in good health.

This clone was recorded once. The chain employs TRBV5-8 and TRBJ2-7; TRBD1 matches at 9 bases. The length of the CDR3 is 15 residues. CDR1 and CDR2 (germline): SGHTS, YDEGEE. The trim removed 4 bases at V and 0 bases at J, leaving 5 bases unmatched. The CDR3 DNA reads as TGTGCCAGCAGCCCGTGGGACAGGGCCTCCTACGAGCAGTACTTC. Residues: CASSPWDRASYEQYF.

This clone appeared a single time. As DNA, the CDR3 is TGCGCCAGCAGCCTGGGGCGAATCAATGAGCAGTTCTTC. Amino acids: CASSLGRINEQFF. This chain links TRBV5-1 with TRBJ2-1, with D possibly TRBD1 on 5 matching bases. Germline assignment: CDR1 SGHRS and CDR2 YFSETQ. Trimming removed 4 bases at V and 6 bases at J, with 11 bases between. The CDR3 covers 13 residues.

The chain recombines TRBV4-2 with TRBJ2-1; D possibly corresponds to TRBD2 (5 bases). CDR3 length: 15 residues. In germline, CDR1 is LGHNA, CDR2 YNFKEQ. V gave up 0 bases and J gave up 4 bases, with 10 bases separating them. CDR3 region: CASSQEGGSYNEQFF. CDR3 DNA sequence: TGTGCCAGCAGCCAAGAGGGCGGGTCTTACAATGAGCAGTTCTTC.

V and J are TRBV6-5 and TRBJ1-2; D might be TRBD1 (6 bases). V lost 7 bases and J lost 8, with 14 bases in between. The CDR3 is made up of 12 amino acids. Germline V gene lookup returns CDR1 MNHEY and CDR2 SVGAGI. CDR3: CASMAYQGGYTF. The CDR3 nucleotides read TGTGCCAGCATGGCCTACCAGGGGGGCTACACCTTC.

The CDR3 DNA is TGTGCCAGCAGCCCTTGGGCCCGGGAGGGGGCAACTAATGAAAAACTGTTTTTT. Amino acid sequence: CASSPWAREGATNEKLFF. The chain combines TRBV5-4 with TRBJ1-4, with D possibly matching TRBD1 (6 bases). The germline V gene encodes CDR1 SGHNT and CDR2 YYREEE (reference sequence). The CDR3 covers 18 residues. Trimming removed 4 bases at V and 0 bases at J, with 19 bases between. The full variable domain, rest sourced from reference TRBV5-4 and TRBJ1-4, is ETGVTQSPTHLIKTRGQQVTLRCSSQSGHNTVSWYQQALGQGPQFIFQYYREEENGRGNFPPRFSGLQFPNYSSELNVNALELDDSALYLCASSPWAREGATNEKLFFGSGTQLSVL.

The V call is TRBV27, the J call TRBJ2-1; D could derive from TRBD1 or TRBD2 (7 bases each). Germline assignment: CDR1 MNHEY and CDR2 SMNVEV (reference sequence). The CDR3 contains 14 residues. Trimming left V 6 bases short and J 7 bases short, with 16 bases between. CDR3 protein: CASRAGGVFNEQFF. For the CDR3, the DNA is TGTGCCAGCAGGGCAGGGGGGGTTTTTAATGAGCAGTTCTTC.

Remarks on this clone: The sample carries other DNA sequences with the same CDR3. This chain joins TRBV28 and TRBJ2-7, with D perhaps TRBD1 or TRBD2 (6 bases each). Germline V gene sequence: CDR1 MDHEN, CDR2 SYDVKM. Trimming took 6 bases from V and 0 from J, leaving 15 bases between them. There are 15 residues in the CDR3. The CDR3 DNA is TGTGCCAGCAGCCCCGGCGGGACAAGCTCCTACGAGCAGTACTTC. Amino acid sequence: CASSPGGTSSYEQYF. Full variable domain (rest looked up from reference TRBV28 and TRBJ2-7): DVKVTQSSRYLVKRTGEKVFLECVQDMDHENMFWYRQDPGLGLRLIYFSYDVKMKEKGDIPEGYSVSREKKERFSLILESASTNQTSMYLCASSPGGTSSYEQYFGPGTRLTVT.

The rearrangement uses TRBV7-3 and TRBJ2-7; either TRBD1 or TRBD2 may supply D (7 bases each). The germline V and J ends were trimmed by 2 bases and 2 bases, with 13 bases remaining between them. The CDR3 is made up of 15 amino acids. The germline gives CDR1 SGHTA, CDR2 FQGTGA. The CDR3 sequence is CASSLRGDSTYEQYF. CDR3 sequence (DNA): TGTGCCAGCAGCTTACGGGGGGACAGCACCTACGAGCAGTACTTC.

The chain employs TRBV28 and TRBJ1-5; the D gene is possibly TRBD1 (6 bases). This CDR3 comprises 15 residues. V gave up 5 bases and J gave up 0 bases, with 11 bases separating them. From germline, CDR1 is MDHEN and CDR2 SYDVKM. Here the CDR3 reads CASSSLDSSNQPQHF. The CDR3 DNA reads TGTGCCAGCAGTAGCTTGGACAGTAGCAATCAGCCCCAGCATTTT.

The rearrangement joins TRBV12-3 or TRBV12-4 to TRBJ1-1, with 8 bases matching TRBD1. The CDR3 sequence is 13 residues long. Unmatched junction bases numbered 6, after V lost 6 bases and J lost 6 bases. The CDR3, as DNA: TGTGCCAGCAGCCCAGGGGGCAAGTCTGAAGCTTTCTTT. It codes for CASSPGGKSEAFF.

The chain recombines TRBV5-6 with TRBJ1-2; the match to TRBD1 covers 10 bases. This CDR3 spans 14 amino acids. CDR1 and CDR2 from the germline V gene are SGHDT and YYEEEE. V was clipped by 4 bases and J by 7 bases; unmatched bases: 7. This CDR3 is CASSPDRGQGGYTF. CDR3 bases: TGTGCCAGCAGCCCCGACAGGGGGCAAGGTGGCTACACCTTC.

The chain employs TRBV7-8 and TRBJ1-1, with 8 bases aligning to TRBD1. The V gene end was trimmed by 1 base and the J gene end by 8 bases; junction bases not matched to a gene: 6. Germline CDR1 SGHVS, CDR2 FQNEAQ. The CDR3 has 14 amino acids. CDR3 loop: CASSLDGQGLEAFF. CDR3 sequence (DNA): TGTGCCAGCAGCTTAGACGGACAGGGATTGGAAGCTTTCTTT.

V gene TRBV12-5 combines with J gene TRBJ2-5; D is uncertain. The CDR3 length is 13 residues. Trimming removed 5 bases from V and 1 base from J, with 8 bases in between. Germline CDR1 LGHNT, CDR2 FRNRAP. CDR3 protein: CASGPDVQETQYF. CDR3 nucleotides: TGTGCTAGTGGTCCGGACGTCCAAGAGACCCAGTACTTC.